One T cell receptor (beta chain) is described in this entry. Its antigen is not identified. Buffy coats from healthy blood donors served as controls. This specimen comes from a study of STAT5B mutations in CD4+ large granular lymphocyte leukemia. Study-wide points: 25% of private leukemic clonotypes occurred rarely in other patients' non-leukemic repertoires. Patient CD4-sorted repertoires looked more clonal than healthy CD4+ repertoires, even without putative leukemic clones. TRBV06-family usage was enriched in top patient clones (8/27) versus controls (2/35).

Clones were read by immunoSEQ multiplex PCR, and TCRdb kept only the in-frame ones, dropping some. Seen here are about 48,000 clones, just over 70% observed once, and the top ten hold less than 2%. The V segment lost 6 bases and the J segment 0 bases; nucleotides outside the gene matches: 13. The CDR3 spans 18 residues. Germline lookup yields CDR1 MNHEY and CDR2 SMNVEV (reference sequence). The TCR originated in a human donor in good health. The sample taken for sequencing was CD4+ T cells from blood buffy coats. The V and J genes are TRBV27 and TRBJ1-3, with 8 positions matching TRBD1. The CDR3 protein is CASRRGQGHLSSGNTIYF. In nucleotides, the CDR3 is TGTGCCAGCAGACGCGGACAGGGCCATCTTTCCTCTGGAAACACCATATATTTT.